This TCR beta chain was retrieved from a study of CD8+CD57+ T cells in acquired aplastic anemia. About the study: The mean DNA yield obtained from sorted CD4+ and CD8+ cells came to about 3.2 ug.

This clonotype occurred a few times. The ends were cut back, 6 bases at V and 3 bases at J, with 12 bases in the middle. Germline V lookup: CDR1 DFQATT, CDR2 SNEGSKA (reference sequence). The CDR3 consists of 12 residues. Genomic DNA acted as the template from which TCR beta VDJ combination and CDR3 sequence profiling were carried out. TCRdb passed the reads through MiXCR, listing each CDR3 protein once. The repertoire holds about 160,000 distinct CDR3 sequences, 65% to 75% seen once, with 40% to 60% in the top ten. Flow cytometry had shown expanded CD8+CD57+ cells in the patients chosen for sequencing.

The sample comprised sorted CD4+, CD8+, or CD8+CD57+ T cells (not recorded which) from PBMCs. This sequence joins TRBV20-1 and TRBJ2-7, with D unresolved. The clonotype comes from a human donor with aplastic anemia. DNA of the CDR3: TGCAGTGCCGTCGGTAGCAGCTACGAGCAGTACTTC. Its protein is CSAVGSSYEQYF.